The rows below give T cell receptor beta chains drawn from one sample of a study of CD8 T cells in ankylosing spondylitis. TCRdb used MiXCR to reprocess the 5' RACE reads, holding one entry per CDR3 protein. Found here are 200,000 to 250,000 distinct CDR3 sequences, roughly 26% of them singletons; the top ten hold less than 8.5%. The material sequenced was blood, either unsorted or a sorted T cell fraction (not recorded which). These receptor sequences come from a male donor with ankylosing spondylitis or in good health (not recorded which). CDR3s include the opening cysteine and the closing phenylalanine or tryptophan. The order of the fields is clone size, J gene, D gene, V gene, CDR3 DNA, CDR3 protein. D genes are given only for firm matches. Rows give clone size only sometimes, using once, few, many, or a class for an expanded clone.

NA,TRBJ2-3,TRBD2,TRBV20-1,TGCAGTGCTAGGGCCGGGACTAGCGGGAGCCGCACAGATACGCAGTATTTT,CSARAGTSGSRTDTQYF
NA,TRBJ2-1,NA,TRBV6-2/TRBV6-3,TGTGCCAGCAGTTCTATTAGAGGCAATGAGCAGTTCTTC,CASSSIRGNEQFF
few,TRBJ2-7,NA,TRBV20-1,TGCAGTGCCCCCCTGTTGGGGGAACCCTACGAGCAGTACTTC,CSAPLLGEPYEQYF
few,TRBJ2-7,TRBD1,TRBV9,TGTGCCAGCAGCCCTGGGACAGAGTACGAGCAGTACTTC,CASSPGTEYEQYF
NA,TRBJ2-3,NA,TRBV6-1,TGTGCCAGCACCCGTGGGACCAACACAGATACGCAGTATTTT,CASTRGTNTDTQYF
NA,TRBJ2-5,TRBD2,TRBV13,TGTGCCAGCGGCCCCGGGGCGGGAGGTGCGGAGACCCAGTACTTC,CASGPGAGGAETQYF
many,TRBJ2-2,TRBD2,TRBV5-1,TGCGCCAGCAGCCCGAGCGGGGTCAACACCGGGGAGCTGTTTTTT,CASSPSGVNTGELFF
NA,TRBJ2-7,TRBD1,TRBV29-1,TGCAGCGCTGGAAGGTGGGGACAGGGAGCCCACGAGCAGTACTTC,CSAGRWGQGAHEQYF
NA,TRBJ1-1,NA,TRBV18,TGTGCCAGCTCACCCCAGCCCTTGGCGAACACTGAAGCTTTCTTT,CASSPQPLANTEAFF
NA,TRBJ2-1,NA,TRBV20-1,TGCAGTGCTAGACACGGGACCCAAAGGCCCTACAATGAGCAGTTCTTC,CSARHGTQRPYNEQFF
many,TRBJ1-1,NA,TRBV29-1,TGCAGCGGGGGGGGGTCCACTGAAGCTTTCTTT,CSGGGSTEAFF
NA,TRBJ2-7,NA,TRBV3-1,TGTGCCAGCAGCCAGGGTCTAGCAACATACGAGCAGTACTTC,CASSQGLATYEQYF
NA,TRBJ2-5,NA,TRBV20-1,TGCAGTGCCTCCGCGCAAAACAATAAGAAGACCCAGTACTTC,CSASAQNNKKTQYF
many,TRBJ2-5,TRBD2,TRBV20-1,TGCAGCGGGAGGAAGCAAGAGACCCAGTACTTC,CSGRKQETQYF
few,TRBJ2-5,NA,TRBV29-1,TGCAGCGTTACTGCTAGGAACGCAGAGACCCAGTACTTC,CSVTARNAETQYF
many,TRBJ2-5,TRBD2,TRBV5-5,TGTGCCAGCAGCGAGCCGGGACTAACAATTTTAGAGACCCAGTACTTC,CASSEPGLTILETQYF
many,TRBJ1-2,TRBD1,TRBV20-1,TGCAGTGCCGGGACAGGGTATGGCTACACCTTC,CSAGTGYGYTF
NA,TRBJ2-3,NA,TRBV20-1,TGCAGTGCCTCAAAAGGGACGGCCAGCACAGATACGCAGTATTTT,CSASKGTASTDTQYF
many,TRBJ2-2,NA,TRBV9,TGTGCCAGCAGCGTATTACGGGAGATCACCGGGGAGCTGTTTTTT,CASSVLREITGELFF
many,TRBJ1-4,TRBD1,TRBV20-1,TGCAGTGCTTCGGACAGGGCGGCTAATGAAAAACTGTTTTTT,CSASDRAANEKLFF
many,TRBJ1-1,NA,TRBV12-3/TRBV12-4,TGTGCCAGCAGTTTGTTTACTGAAGCTTTCTTT,CASSLFTEAFF
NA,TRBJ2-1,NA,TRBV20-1,TGCAGTGCTGAGGTCTGGGATGAGCAGTTCTTC,CSAEVWDEQFF
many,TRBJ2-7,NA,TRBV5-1,TGCGCCAGCAGCTTGAACATAGGCCTTTACGAGCAGTACTTC,CASSLNIGLYEQYF
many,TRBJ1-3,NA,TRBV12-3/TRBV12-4,TGTGCCAGCAGTTTAATAGGTTCCAGCTCTGGAAACACCATATATTTT,CASSLIGSSSGNTIYF
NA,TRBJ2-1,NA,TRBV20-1,TGCAGTGCTAGAGATCTCGACGGACTCCGGAGCTCCTACAATGAGCAGTTCTTC,CSARDLDGLRSSYNEQFF
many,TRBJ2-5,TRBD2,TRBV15,TGTGCCACCAGCAGAACTAGCGGCCCCTTGTCCCAGTACTTC,CATSRTSGPLSQYF
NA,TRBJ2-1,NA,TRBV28,TGTGCCAGCAGTCTAGGACCCACAAAGGTATTCAACAATGAGCAGTTCTTC,CASSLGPTKVFNNEQFF
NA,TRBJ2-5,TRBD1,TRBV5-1,TGCGCCAGCAGCTTGGTGTTCTCGGGACAGGGTGTCCAAGAGACCCAGTACTTC,CASSLVFSGQGVQETQYF
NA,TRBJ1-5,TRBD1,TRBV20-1,TGCAGTGCCCCTAGACAGGGCTATAGCAATCAGCCCCAGCATTTT,CSAPRQGYSNQPQHF
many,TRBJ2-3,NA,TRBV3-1,TGTGCCAGCAGCCAAGCAGATACGCAGTATTTT,CASSQADTQYF
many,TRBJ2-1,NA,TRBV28,TGTGCCAGCAGAAGGTCTACGGGGTACAATGAGCAGTTCTTC,CASRRSTGYNEQFF
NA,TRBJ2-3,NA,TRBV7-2,TGTGCCAGCAGCTTTTCCACTGCCACAGATACGCAGTATTTT,CASSFSTATDTQYF
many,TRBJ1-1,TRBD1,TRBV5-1,TGCGCCAGCAGCATGATGACAGGGGCTACTGAAGCTTTCTTT,CASSMMTGATEAFF
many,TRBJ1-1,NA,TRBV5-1,TGCGCCACCGGCTGGGGCACAGGAAAGAACACTGAAGCTTTCTTT,CATGWGTGKNTEAFF
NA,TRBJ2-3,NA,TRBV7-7,TGTGCTAGCAGCCAGGGACTGCCCACAGATACGCAGTATTTT,CASSQGLPTDTQYF
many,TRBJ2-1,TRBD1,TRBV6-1,TGTGCCAGCGCCCGGGGACAGGGTTACAATGAGCAGTTCTTC,CASARGQGYNEQFF
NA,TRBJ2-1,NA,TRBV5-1,TGCGCCAGCCGGGTTCCTGGGGGCGTCGTCAATGAGCAGTTCTTC,CASRVPGGVVNEQFF
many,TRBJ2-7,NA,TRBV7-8,TGTGCCAGCAGCCGGGGACTGCCCTACGAGCAGTACTTC,CASSRGLPYEQYF
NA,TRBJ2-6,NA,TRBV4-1,TGCGCCAGCAGCCAAGCAGACAGATCTGGGGCCAACGTCCTGACTTTC,CASSQADRSGANVLTF
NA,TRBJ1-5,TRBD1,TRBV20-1,TGCAGTGCGGGGGACAGTTCCTATAGCAATCAGCCCCAGCATTTT,CSAGDSSYSNQPQHF
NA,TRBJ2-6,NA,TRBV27,TGTGCCAGCAGTTCTGTTACCCTCTCTGGGGCCAACGTCCTGACTTTC,CASSSVTLSGANVLTF
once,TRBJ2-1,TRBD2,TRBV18,TGTGCCAGCTCACCAGGACAAGCGGGAGTCGATGAGCAGTTCTTC,CASSPGQAGVDEQFF
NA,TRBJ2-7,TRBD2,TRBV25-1,TGTGCCAGCAGTGGCGGACTAGGGAGCTACGAGCAGTACTTC,CASSGGLGSYEQYF
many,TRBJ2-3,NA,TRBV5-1,TGCGCCAGCAGCTTGGCTCGTGCTAGCACAGATACGCAGTATTTT,CASSLARASTDTQYF
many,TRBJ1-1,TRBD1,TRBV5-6,TGTGCCAGCAGCAGGCCAGGGGGCTCTGAAGCTTTCTTT,CASSRPGGSEAFF
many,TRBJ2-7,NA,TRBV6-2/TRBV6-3,TGTGCCAGCAGTCTTACCCCCTACGAGCAGTACTTC,CASSLTPYEQYF
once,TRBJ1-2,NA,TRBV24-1,TGTGCCACGGGAGACAGATATGGCTACACCTTC,CATGDRYGYTF
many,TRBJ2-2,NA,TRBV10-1,TGCGCCAGCAGTGCCCGACAGGGAGGTACCGGGGAGCTGTTTTTT,CASSARQGGTGELFF
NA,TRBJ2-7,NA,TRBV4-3,TGCGCCAGCAGCCAAGCGACACCGCCCTACGAGCAGTACTTC,CASSQATPPYEQYF
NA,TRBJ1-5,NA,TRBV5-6,TGTGCCAGCAGCTTGGGTGCGGGGAAATCAGGACAGCCCCAGCATTTT,CASSLGAGKSGQPQHF
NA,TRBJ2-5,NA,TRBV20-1,TGCAGTGCTAGAGATCCAACAGGGCACCAAGAGACCCAGTACTTC,CSARDPTGHQETQYF
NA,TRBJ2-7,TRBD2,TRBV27,TGTGCCAGCAGCAGAAAATGGGAGGGATACGAGCAGTACTTC,CASSRKWEGYEQYF
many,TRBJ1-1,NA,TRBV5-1,TGCGCCAGCAGCCAGGAGGCTCTGAACACTGAAGCTTTCTTT,CASSQEALNTEAFF